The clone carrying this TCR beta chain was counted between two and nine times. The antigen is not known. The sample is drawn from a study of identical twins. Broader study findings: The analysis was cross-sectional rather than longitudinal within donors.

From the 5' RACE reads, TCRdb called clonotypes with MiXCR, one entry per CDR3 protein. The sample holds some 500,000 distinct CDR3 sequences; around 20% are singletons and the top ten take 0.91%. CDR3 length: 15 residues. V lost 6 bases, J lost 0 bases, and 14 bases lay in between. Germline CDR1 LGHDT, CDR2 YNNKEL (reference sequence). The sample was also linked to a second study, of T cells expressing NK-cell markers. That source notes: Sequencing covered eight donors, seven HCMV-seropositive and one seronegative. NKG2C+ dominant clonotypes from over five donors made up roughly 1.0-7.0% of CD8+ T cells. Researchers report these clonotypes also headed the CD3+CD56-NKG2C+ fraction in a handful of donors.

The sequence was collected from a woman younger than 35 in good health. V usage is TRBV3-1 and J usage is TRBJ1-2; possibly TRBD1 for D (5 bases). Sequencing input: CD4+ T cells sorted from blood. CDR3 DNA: TGTGCCAGCAGACCTGACAGTCTCACTAACTATGGCTACACCTTC. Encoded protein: CASRPDSLTNYGYTF.